The 12 T cell receptor beta chains given below trace back to one sample, sequenced in a study of cytomegalovirus exposure and HLA in healthy donors. The PCR ran on 60 Vbeta and 13 Jbeta primers. Profiling relied on immunoSEQ multiplex PCR, and the TCRdb table lists in-frame clones only, not all of them. The profile shows 110,000 or so clones, approximately 67% of them singletons. The sample comprised PBMCs. These receptors were obtained from a man aged 18 to 29 in good health and CMV-seropositive.

V gene TRBV4-1 combines with J gene TRBJ2-7; 7 nucleotides agree with TRBD2. J gave up 6 bases and V 2 bases, and 10 bases lay outside the gene matches. The length of the CDR3 is 15 residues. Germline V gene sequence: CDR1 MGHRA, CDR2 YSYEKL. The CDR3 nucleotides read TGCGCCAGCAGCCAATTTACCCTAGCGGAAACCGAGCAGTACTTC. It specifies CASSQFTLAETEQYF.

This clone turned up a few times. The rearrangement links TRBV19 to TRBJ2-1, with 7 bases fitting TRBD1. CDR3 length equals 15 residues. From germline, CDR1 is LNHDA and CDR2 SQIVND (reference sequence). Trimming cost V 1 base and J 5 bases; bases outside gene matches: 5. The CDR3: CASSIGQGVNNEQFF. The CDR3 DNA sequence: TGTGCCAGTAGTATAGGGCAGGGGGTCAACAATGAGCAGTTCTTC.

The sample holds a few counts of this clone. The chain couples TRBV9 to TRBJ2-7; TRBD2 agrees at 8 bases. J was trimmed by 4 bases and V by 5 bases; bases with no gene match: 8. This CDR3 contains 14 residues. CDR1 is SGDLS and CDR2 is YYNGEE in the germline V gene. CDR3 sequence reads: CASSETSGPYEQYF. For the CDR3, the DNA is TGTGCCAGCAGTGAAACTAGCGGTCCTTACGAGCAGTACTTC.

This clone was counted once. V gene TRBV30 combines with J gene TRBJ2-5; D unresolved. The CDR3 totals 13 residues. The V end lost 7 bases, the J end lost 11 bases, and 23 bases lay between the germline ends. In germline, CDR1 is GTSNPN, CDR2 SVGIG (reference sequence). The CDR3 nucleotides read TGTGCCTACACCCACCTCCTGACGGGTCCGCAGTACTTC. This translates into CAYTHLLTGPQYF.

The chain uses TRBV30 and TRBJ2-4, with 7 bases aligning to TRBD2. CDR1 and CDR2 from the germline V gene are GTSNPN and SVGIG (reference sequence). The CDR3 spans 13 residues. The V segment lost 4 bases and the J segment 3 bases; nucleotides outside the gene matches: 3. This CDR3 reads CAWNREVKNIQYF. CDR3 in DNA: TGTGCCTGGAATCGGGAGGTCAAAAACATTCAGTACTTC.

The chain uses TRBV20-1 and TRBJ2-5; D call uncertain. Germline-derived CDR1 and CDR2 are DFQATT and SNEGSKA (reference sequence). CDR3 length equals 11 residues. Trimming shortened V by 3 bases and J by 5 bases, and 7 bases separated the two germline ends. CDR3 nucleotides: TGCAGTGCTAGTTACGGGGAGACCCAGTACTTC. Encoded protein: CSASYGETQYF.

This clone occurred once. This chain links TRBV29-1 with TRBJ1-2; unclear D gene. CDR1 is SQVTM and CDR2 is ANQGSEA in the germline V gene. Trimming took off 2 bases at V and 8 bases at J, with 12 bases between the two ends. The CDR3 consists of 12 residues. CDR3 protein: CSVEWAGGGYTF. The CDR3 DNA follows: TGCAGCGTTGAATGGGCAGGAGGAGGCTACACCTTC.

This clone has only one observation. This rearrangement joins TRBV4-1 to TRBJ1-6; no definite D call. Trimming shortened V by 0 bases and J by 9 bases, and 12 bases separated the two germline ends. From germline, CDR1 is MGHRA and CDR2 YSYEKL. CDR3 length: 15 amino acids. CDR3: CASSQDEAGASPLHF. CDR3 nucleotide sequence: TGCGCCAGCAGCCAAGACGAAGCAGGCGCTTCACCCCTCCACTTT.

The chain carries TRBV2 and TRBJ1-1; D gene ambiguous. The V gene's germline CDR1 is SNHLY and CDR2 FYNNEI. Between the trimmed V and J ends, which lost 2 bases and 4 bases, there was a span of 8 bases. The CDR3 sequence is 13 residues long. CDR3 amino acids: CASSESSFTEAFF. CDR3 sequence (DNA): TGTGCCAGCAGTGAATCTAGCTTCACTGAAGCTTTCTTT.

The genes are TRBV5-4 and TRBJ1-1, with 8 bases fitting TRBD1. Germline CDR1 reads SGHNT; CDR2 reads YYREEE (reference sequence). The CDR3 contains 15 residues. The V gene end was trimmed by 4 bases and the J gene end by 7 bases; junction bases not matched to a gene: 12. CDR3 sequence reads: CASSPRFGQGYEAFF. The CDR3, as DNA: TGTGCCAGCAGCCCAAGATTCGGACAGGGTTATGAAGCTTTCTTT.

The V gene is TRBV9, the J gene TRBJ1-4; 8 bases match TRBD1. The V and J ends lost 3 bases and 1 base, in that order; junction bases with no gene match: 5. CDR1 and CDR2 from the germline V gene are SGDLS and YYNGEE. The CDR3 has 16 residues. The CDR3 DNA is TGTGCCAGCAGCGAGGACAGGGTTGGAACTAATGAAAAACTGTTTTTT. This sequence encodes CASSEDRVGTNEKLFF.

This clone was seen more than once but under ten times. The CDR3 DNA follows: TGTGCCAGCAGCTTCGGTAGCGGGGGCCAGAGCTCCTACGAGCAGTACTTC. Its protein is CASSFGSGGQSSYEQYF. This chain uses TRBV11-2 with TRBJ2-7, with TRBD2 matching over 9 bases. The germline V gene encodes CDR1 SGHAT and CDR2 FQNNGV. V shed 3 bases and J 0 bases; nucleotides not matched to a gene: 9. CDR3 length equals 17 residues.